There are many counts of the clone carrying this T cell receptor beta chain. The sample comes from a study of response to subunit inactivated influenza vaccine. Losses at the gene ends were 1 base for V and 4 bases for J; bases not matched to a gene: 6. Germline lookup yields CDR1 SEHNR and CDR2 FQNEAQ (reference sequence). This CDR3 region has 16 residues. TCRdb reprocessed the RT-PCR reads via MiXCR and lists one record per CDR3 protein. The table lists about 620,000 distinct CDR3 sequences, about 10% of them singletons. These same data were also listed under a study on T cells expressing NK-cell markers. That publication notes: The authors made TCR beta cDNA libraries by 5'RACE template switching. This switching added a universal primer site and UMIs.

The chain couples TRBV7-9 to TRBJ2-1, with 8 bases aligning to TRBD1. This TCR was recovered from a man in his forties or fifties who received an inactivated influenza vaccine. The source material was PBMCs from blood, sampled on the day of vaccination. DNA of the CDR3: TGTGCCAGCAGCTTAGTGTGGGGACAGGCTTACAATGAGCAGTTCTTC. It is translated as CASSLVWGQAYNEQFF.